Described below is a single T cell receptor beta chain sequence and its context. No antigen is known for it. No qualities accompany the bases; no much larger clone lies one base away. The trial excluded patients who had a history of autoimmune disease or who were on systemic immunosuppression. Peripheral blood for TCR sequencing was collected from all dose cohorts at baseline, on cycle 4 day 1, and on cycle 7 day 1. Samples came from an open-label, multicenter, first-in-human phase I dose-escalation trial of ivuxolimab. Adults with locally advanced or metastatic head and neck squamous cell, hepatocellular, melanoma or renal cell carcinoma were enrolled in the trial. Before TCR sequencing, CD4+ and CD8+ T cells were separately sorted from peripheral blood. To sequence the TCRbeta CDR3 region, genomic DNA was isolated from the sorted cells. The immunoSEQ Assay was used for sequencing of TCRbeta CDR3 regions. TCRdb carries this immuneACCESS record with in-frame sequences only. Its versions omit some clonotypes, under half of them owing to an unresolved V gene in the studies checked, with the rest unexplained. This sample has tens of thousands of clones in its table, and approximately 94% of those were observed once. Of the sample, 8.5% to 10% is held by the ten largest clones.

This sample was included in a study of OX40 agonist ivuxolimab in advanced cancers. Regarding the complete study: Ivuxolimab was an agonistic, fully human IgG2 monoclonal antibody directed against OX40 (CD134), a costimulatory receptor. Intravenous ivuxolimab was administered to patients every 2 weeks at six dose levels: 0.01, 0.1, 0.3, 1.5, 3 and 10 mg/kg. The point of sequencing TCRbeta in the periphery was to test whether ivuxolimab changed TCR sequence diversity and drove clonal T-cell expansion. Of the roughly 51 patients in dose escalation, approximately 20 had hepatocellular carcinoma, about 15 had melanoma, 9 had renal cell carcinoma and 9 had head and neck cancer. The paper covers the monotherapy dose-escalation part of the phase I ivuxolimab trial, which included N of about 51 patients. Patients were allowed to have had prior anti-PD-1, anti-PD-L1 or anti-CTLA-4 therapy, and approximately 37% of the dose-escalation patients had been treated with checkpoint inhibitors. Partial responses occurred in three dose-escalation patients: two with cutaneous melanoma and one with hepatocellular carcinoma. In the dose-escalation cohort, 65% to 90% of patients were male, and the mean age was approximately 60 years, with a range of about 23 to 90. What the authors observed across the whole study: After ivuxolimab, expanded clones were on average more numerous among CD8+ T cells than among CD4+ T cells. At doses of 0.1 to 3.0 mg/kg, clonal expansion of both CD4+ and CD8+ T cells in blood was seen between baseline and week 6. In partial responders in the 0.1-3.0 mg/kg groups, normalized peripheral clonal expansion was found to be among the lowest, especially among CD8+ T cells. Low levels of normalized T-cell clonal expansion were also seen in some nonresponding patients. Which antigens the clonally expanded peripheral T cells were specific for was not determined.

The sequences come from CD4+ or CD8+ T cells sorted from blood, collected in a trial of the OX40 agonist ivuxolimab. The sequence was collected from an adult with an advanced solid tumor such as melanoma, head and neck, liver or kidney cancer.

The encoded CDR3 is CASSLMTGGLEPQHF. The DNA sequence is as follows: TGTGCCAGCAGCCTAATGACAGGGGGGTTGGAGCCCCAGCATTTT. Recombination joined TRBV28 with TRBJ1-5; 9 middle bases align to TRBD1. Relative to germline, V is missing 6 bases and J is missing 8 bases, with 11 bases of the junction outside any gene match. Taken from cysteine to phenylalanine, the CDR3 has 15 residues. The DNA shown is the 45-base CDR3, in frame from base 1. CDR1 MDHEN and CDR2 SYDVKM are derived from the germline V gene.